Listed below are T cell receptor beta chains from one sample, sequenced in a study of T cells in localized non-small cell lung cancer. Some clones are missing from TCRdb's copy, which holds only in-frame ones; the method was immunoSEQ multiplex PCR. The data show roughly 30,000 clones, 90% to 95% seen once. Specimen: PBMCs, collected before any cancer treatment. The receptors come from a man aged 35-75 years with stage II lung adenocarcinoma. Each CDR3 is given without its conserved first and last residue. A D gene is named only where the DNA matches it firmly. Not all rows give a size; the values are once, few, many and, for expanded clones, a class.

v_gene,d_gene,j_gene,abundance,CDR3aa
TRBV7-9,TRBD1,TRBJ2-7,NA,ASSFSLPGQGSNGQY
TRBV20-1,NA,TRBJ2-5,once,SARSGETQY
TRBV5-1,NA,TRBJ2-3,NA,ASSLDGTSTDTQY
TRBV7-9,NA,TRBJ2-5,NA,ASSLRGEGSYQETQY
TRBV18,NA,TRBJ1-5,NA,ASSASDSNQPQH
TRBV12-5,NA,TRBJ2-7,NA,ASGFRGGTYEQY
TRBV6-5,NA,TRBJ2-1,few,ASSRSAHHEQF
TRBV21-1,NA,TRBJ1-1,NA,ASSARTVLEAF
TRBV6-5,NA,TRBJ1-5,NA,ASSQREYQPQH
TRBV30,NA,TRBJ1-3,NA,AWSPGGSGNTIY
TRBV2,TRBD2,TRBJ2-7,once,ASIGLAGEEQY
TRBV19,NA,TRBJ1-4,NA,ASSTSAGSNEKLF
TRBV10-3,TRBD1,TRBJ1-5,once,ASRDRGIYQPQH
TRBV7-8,TRBD2,TRBJ2-1,NA,ANGLGYWDEQF
TRBV4-1,NA,TRBJ1-5,NA,ASSHRRDQYSNQPQH
TRBV19,TRBD2,TRBJ2-2,NA,ASSPLSGGGTGELF
TRBV19,TRBD1,TRBJ1-5,NA,ATAAGQGDQPQH
TRBV5-4,TRBD2,TRBJ2-1,NA,ASTTPGRAYNEQF
TRBV7-2,TRBD1,TRBJ2-7,NA,ASSRDRVYEQY
TRBV7-2,TRBD1,TRBJ1-1,NA,ASSLARYRGLEETEAF
TRBV19,TRBD1,TRBJ2-3,few,ASSKRGQSVSSTDTQY
TRBV5-6,TRBD2,TRBJ2-5,NA,ASSLTGLVQETQY
TRBV28,TRBD1,TRBJ1-2,NA,ASSLVQGLGGYT
TRBV28,TRBD2,TRBJ2-1,NA,ASTDGFGFAGGSSYNEQF
TRBV19,NA,TRBJ1-2,NA,AAGREGFGGYT
TRBV5-5,TRBD2,TRBJ2-7,NA,ASSTLGPREGEQY
TRBV5-4,TRBD2,TRBJ2-7,NA,ASSPLGGGAYEQY
TRBV5-1,NA,TRBJ2-1,NA,ASSFDNSYNEQF
TRBV4-3,NA,TRBJ2-1,NA,ASSQEVATTYNEQF
TRBV28,NA,TRBJ1-3,NA,ASSFAGASGNTIY
TRBV6-1,TRBD1,TRBJ2-1,NA,ASRPGTGRYNEQF
TRBV5-1,NA,TRBJ2-1,NA,ASRTGGSYNEQF
TRBV10-3,NA,TRBJ2-7,few,AISESVGLPYEQY
TRBV7-9,NA,TRBJ2-5,NA,ASSSGVGAANPKTQY
TRBV5-5,NA,TRBJ2-5,once,ASSFTGYQETQY
TRBV7-6,NA,TRBJ2-7,once,ASSLAPGREQY
TRBV28,NA,TRBJ1-4,NA,ATGQPANEKLF
TRBV27,TRBD2,TRBJ2-7,NA,ASSLYPPGLASSYEQY
TRBV28,TRBD2,TRBJ2-1,NA,ASRPVAGAYNEQF
TRBV19,NA,TRBJ1-5,NA,ASSMDGNENQPQH
TRBV5-1,NA,TRBJ2-7,NA,ASSLNQGGEQY
TRBV5-3,NA,TRBJ2-1,NA,ARRMFEPKWF
TRBV27,TRBD1,TRBJ2-6,NA,ASGRTGLSGANVLT
TRBV11-2,NA,TRBJ2-7,once,ASSLGVFEQY
TRBV28,NA,TRBJ2-3,once,ASSLGTTSTDTQY